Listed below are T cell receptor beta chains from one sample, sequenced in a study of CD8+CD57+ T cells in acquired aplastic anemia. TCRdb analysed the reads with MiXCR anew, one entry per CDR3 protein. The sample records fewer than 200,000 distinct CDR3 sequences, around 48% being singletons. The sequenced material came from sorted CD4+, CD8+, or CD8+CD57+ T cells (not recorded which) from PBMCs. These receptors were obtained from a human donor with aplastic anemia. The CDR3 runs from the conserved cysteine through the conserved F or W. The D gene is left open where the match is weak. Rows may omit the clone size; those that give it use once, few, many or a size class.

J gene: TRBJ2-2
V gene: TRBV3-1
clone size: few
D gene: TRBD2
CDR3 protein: CASSQEGTSGFSGELFF
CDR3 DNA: TGTGCCAGCAGCCAAGAGGGGACTAGCGGGTTCTCCGGGGAGCTGTTTTTT

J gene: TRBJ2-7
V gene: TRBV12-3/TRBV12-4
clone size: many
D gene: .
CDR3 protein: CASSFFRGERGEQYF
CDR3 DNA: TGTGCCAGCAGTTTTTTCCGGGGAGAGAGGGGCGAGCAGTACTTC

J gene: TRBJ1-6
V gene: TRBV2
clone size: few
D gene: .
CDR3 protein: CASSEGTRENSPLHF
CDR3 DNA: TGTGCCAGCAGTGAAGGGACAAGGGAGAATTCACCCCTCCACTTT

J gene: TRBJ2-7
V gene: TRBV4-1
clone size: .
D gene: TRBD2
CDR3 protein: CASSQVAGEGYEQYF
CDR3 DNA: TGCGCCAGCAGCCAAGTGGCGGGAGAAGGCTACGAGCAGTACTTC

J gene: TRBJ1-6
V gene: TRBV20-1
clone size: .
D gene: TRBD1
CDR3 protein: CSARGTGLHF
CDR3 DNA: TGCAGTGCTAGAGGGACAGGCCTCCACTTT

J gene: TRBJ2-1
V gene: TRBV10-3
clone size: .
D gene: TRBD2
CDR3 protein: CTISEPGLPVRGYNEQFF
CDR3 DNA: TGTACCATCAGTGAACCGGGACTACCCGTGCGAGGCTACAATGAGCAGTTCTTC

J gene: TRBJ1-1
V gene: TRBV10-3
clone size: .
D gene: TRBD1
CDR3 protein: CAIKGQGSGTEAFF
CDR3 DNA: TGTGCCATCAAGGGACAGGGTTCGGGAACTGAAGCTTTCTTT

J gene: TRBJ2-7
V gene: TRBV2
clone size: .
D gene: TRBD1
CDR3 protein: CASSARTGIYEQYF
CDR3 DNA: TGTGCCAGCAGTGCAAGGACAGGGATCTACGAGCAGTACTTC

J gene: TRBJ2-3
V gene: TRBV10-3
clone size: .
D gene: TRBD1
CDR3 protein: CAISESPGQERTDTQYF
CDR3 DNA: TGTGCCATCAGTGAGTCCCCGGGACAGGAACGCACAGATACGCAGTATTTT

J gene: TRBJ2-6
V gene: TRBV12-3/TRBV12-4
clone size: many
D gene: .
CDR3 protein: CASRDTNSGANVLTF
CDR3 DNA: TGTGCCAGCAGGGACACGAACTCTGGGGCCAACGTCCTGACTTTC

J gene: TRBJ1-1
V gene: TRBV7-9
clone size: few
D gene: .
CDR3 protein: CASSLGAVNTEAFF
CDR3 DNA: TGTGCCAGCAGCTTAGGGGCAGTGAACACTGAAGCTTTCTTT

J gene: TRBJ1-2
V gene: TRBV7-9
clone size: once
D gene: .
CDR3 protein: CASMGGGGYTF
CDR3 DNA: TGTGCCAGCATGGGGGGGGGCGGCTACACCTTC

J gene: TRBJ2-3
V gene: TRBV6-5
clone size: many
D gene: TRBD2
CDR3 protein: CASRTSGGETDTQYF
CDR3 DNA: TGTGCCAGCAGGACTAGCGGGGGAGAGACAGATACGCAGTATTTT

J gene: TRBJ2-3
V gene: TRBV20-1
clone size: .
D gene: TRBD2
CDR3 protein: CSARVRSGGGNTDTQYF
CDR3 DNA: TGCAGTGCTAGAGTGCGATCGGGCGGGGGGAACACAGATACGCAGTATTTT

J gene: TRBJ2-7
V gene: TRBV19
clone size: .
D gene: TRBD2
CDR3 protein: CASSGLANEQYF
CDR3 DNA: TGTGCCAGTAGTGGACTAGCGAACGAGCAGTACTTC

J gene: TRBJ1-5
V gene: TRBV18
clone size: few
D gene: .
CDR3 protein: CASSPDRNQPQHF
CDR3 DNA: TGTGCCAGCTCCCCAGACCGAAATCAGCCCCAGCATTTT

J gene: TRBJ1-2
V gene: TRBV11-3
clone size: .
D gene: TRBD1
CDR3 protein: CASRSGTGIGYTF
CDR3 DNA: TGTGCCAGCAGATCCGGGACAGGGATCGGCTACACCTTC